A single sample is the source of the 11 T cell receptor beta chains below, sequenced in a study of PD-L1 blockade in urothelial cancer. Produced via immunoSEQ multiplex PCR; TCRdb's table is partial and in-frame only. The sample lists roughly 63,000 clones, about four fifths occurring once. The time point is: pretreatment peripheral blood. Sequencing was performed on PBMCs, taken around atezolizumab (anti-PD-L1) treatment. The origin of the receptors is a man aged 70-80 years with urothelial cancer.

The chain links TRBV7-2 to TRBJ2-1, with TRBD2 matching over 7 bases. V lost 4 bases to trimming and J lost 5 bases; unmatched junction nucleotides: 11. The CDR3 has 16 residues. Germline V CDR1 and CDR2: SGHTA, FQGNSA. The DNA for the CDR3 is TGTGCCAGCAGCTATAGAGGCCGGGAGGCGAACAATGAGCAGTTCTTC. It encodes CASSYRGREANNEQFF. The entire variable domain, with the rest obtained from reference TRBV7-2 and TRBJ2-1, is as follows: GAGVSQSPSNKVTEKGKDVELRCDPISGHTALYWYRQSLGQGLEFLIYFQGNSAPDKSGLPSDRFSAERTGGSVSTLTIQRTQQEDSAVYLCASSYRGREANNEQFFGPGTRLTVL.

CDR3 sequence reads: CASSIGGVAIQYF. Here the CDR3 DNA reads TGTGCCAGTAGTATAGGCGGGGTAGCCATTCAGTACTTC. The V and J genes are TRBV19 and TRBJ2-4; maybe TRBD2 (6 bases). V gave up 1 base and J gave up 9 bases, with 10 bases separating them. CDR3 length: 13 amino acids. Germline V gene sequence: CDR1 LNHDA, CDR2 SQIVND (reference sequence). Full variable domain (rest looked up from reference TRBV19 and TRBJ2-4): DGGITQSPKYLFRKEGQNVTLSCEQNLNHDAMYWYRQDPGQGLRLIYYSQIVNDFQKGDIAEGYSVSREKKESFPLTVTSAQKNPTAFYLCASSIGGVAIQYFGAGTRLSVL.

This chain links TRBV7-2 with TRBJ2-2; D perhaps matches TRBD1 (6 bases). This CDR3 contains 16 residues. The V and J ends lost 5 bases and 1 base respectively, with 14 bases between them. Per the germline V gene, CDR1 is SGHTA and CDR2 is FQGNSA. The CDR3: CASSQRGTKNTGELFF. The CDR3 bases are TGTGCCAGCAGCCAAAGGGGGACAAAGAACACCGGGGAGCTGTTTTTT. Full variable domain (rest looked up from reference TRBV7-2 and TRBJ2-2): GAGVSQSPSNKVTEKGKDVELRCDPISGHTALYWYRQSLGQGLEFLIYFQGNSAPDKSGLPSDRFSAERTGGSVSTLTIQRTQQEDSAVYLCASSQRGTKNTGELFFGEGSRLTVL.

V is TRBV12-5 and J is TRBJ2-6; D ambiguous. The CDR3 contains 14 residues. The V gene lost 3 bases and the J gene lost 4 bases, with 7 bases spanning the gap. From germline, CDR1 is LGHNT and CDR2 FRNRAP. Written as DNA, the CDR3 is TGTGCTAGTGGTTTATCCGGGGGGGCCAACGTCCTGACTTTC. Amino acids: CASGLSGGANVLTF.

The rearrangement joins TRBV11-2 to TRBJ2-3; TRBD2 might be the D (5 bases). V lost 3 bases and J lost 1, with 11 bases in between. The V gene's germline CDR1 is SGHAT and CDR2 FQNNGV. The CDR3 is made up of 15 amino acids. The CDR3: CASSFRTRGTDTQYF. CDR3 in DNA: TGTGCCAGCAGCTTCCGAACGAGGGGCACAGATACGCAGTATTTT.

The gene calls are TRBV9 and TRBJ2-7; TRBD1 matches 7 bases. This CDR3 comprises 15 residues. Trimming removed 4 bases from V and 7 bases from J; junction bases left unmatched: 14. From germline, CDR1 is SGDLS and CDR2 YYNGEE. The CDR3 region is CASSLGQAWAGEQYF. CDR3 bases: TGTGCCAGCAGCCTTGGACAGGCTTGGGCCGGGGAGCAGTACTTC.

This clone was picked up a small number of times. The chain uses TRBV29-1 and TRBJ2-2; 7 bases are a match to TRBD2. CDR1 is SQVTM, CDR2 ANQGSEA, per germline. This CDR3 is 15 amino acids long. With V trimmed by 1 base and J by 4 bases, 6 bases remained unmatched. DNA for the CDR3: TGCAGCGTTGAAGGGGGGGGAGTGGGCACCGGGGAGCTGTTTTTT. It translates to CSVEGGGVGTGELFF.

The CDR3 DNA reads TGTGCCAGCAGCCGGAGGGGCCCCGCGGGTGGCAGCACAGATACGCAGTATTTT. Its protein is CASSRRGPAGGSTDTQYF. This rearrangement joins TRBV7-2 to TRBJ2-3; maybe TRBD2 (6 bases). Per the germline V gene, CDR1 is SGHTA and CDR2 is FQGNSA. V shed 5 bases and J shed 0 bases, with 21 bases lying between them. This CDR3 is built from 18 residues.

The V gene is TRBV19, the J gene TRBJ1-5, with TRBD1 matching over 7 bases. Germline lookup yields CDR1 LNHDA and CDR2 SQIVND (reference sequence). The V gene end was trimmed by 7 bases and the J gene end by 4 bases; junction bases not matched to a gene: 13. The length of the CDR3 is 16 residues. CDR3 protein: CASKATRTGPNQPQHF. For the CDR3, the DNA is TGTGCCAGTAAGGCCACTCGGACAGGACCAAATCAGCCCCAGCATTTT.

The rearrangement links TRBV6-1 to TRBJ1-4; 11 bases map to TRBD1. The germline V gene encodes CDR1 MNHNS and CDR2 SASEGT. The ends lost 3 bases at V and 7 bases at J; junction bases unmatched: 7. The CDR3 has 16 residues. In DNA, the CDR3 is TGTGCCAGCAGTGATTCGGAGGGACAGGGGGGTGAAAAACTGTTTTTT. Protein: CASSDSEGQGGEKLFF.

The CDR3 reads CASSAYYGVSGANVLTF. The CDR3 coding sequence is TGTGCCAGCAGCGCCTACTACGGAGTTTCGGGGGCCAACGTCCTGACTTTC. V is TRBV5-5 and J is TRBJ2-6; no clear D gene. Trimming removed 4 bases from V and 4 bases from J, with 18 bases in between. Germline V lookup: CDR1 SGHKS, CDR2 YYEKEE (reference sequence). This CDR3 region has 17 residues.